A selection of T cell receptor beta chains follows, all from one sample in a study of technical replicates of blood from several donors. Some clones are missing from TCRdb's copy, which holds only in-frame ones; the method was immunoSEQ multiplex PCR. The table includes 60,000 to 95,000 clones, roughly 91% detected once. The sequenced sample was T cells isolated from PBMCs. These receptors came from a human donor in good health. Some clones in this sample may be carry-over from other donors' samples. Each CDR3 is given without its conserved first and last residue.

ASTPGINSGNTIY | TRBJ1-3 | TRBV2
ASSAPGQGSNGYT | TRBJ1-2 | TRBV19
ASSSSRADRAAGGYT | TRBJ1-2 | TRBV7-9
ATSRGISYNSPLH | TRBJ1-6 | TRBV6-5
ASSALGQGFYGYT | TRBJ1-2 | TRBV9
ASTLIPGQGLHEAF | TRBJ1-1 | TRBV6-6
ASSEWPGQETQY | TRBJ2-5 | TRBV6-1
ASSLFQAEAF | TRBJ1-1 | TRBV7-9
ASSLGLPGTGSNSNQPQH | TRBJ1-5 | TRBV5-8
AISERGQGEPEAF | TRBJ1-1 | TRBV10-3
ASSSGSFLTNEKLF | TRBJ1-4 | TRBV7-9